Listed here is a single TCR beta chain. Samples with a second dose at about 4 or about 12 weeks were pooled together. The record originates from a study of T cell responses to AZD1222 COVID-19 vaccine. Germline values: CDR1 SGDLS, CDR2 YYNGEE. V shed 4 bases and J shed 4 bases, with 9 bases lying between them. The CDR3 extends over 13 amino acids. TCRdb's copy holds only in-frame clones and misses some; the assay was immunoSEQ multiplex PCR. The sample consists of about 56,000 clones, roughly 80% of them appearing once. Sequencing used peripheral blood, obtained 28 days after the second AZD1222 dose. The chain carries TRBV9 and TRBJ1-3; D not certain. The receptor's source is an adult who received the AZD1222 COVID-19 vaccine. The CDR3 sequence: CASSPSGGNTIYF. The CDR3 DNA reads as TGTGCCAGCAGCCCCAGCGGGGGAAACACCATATATTTT.